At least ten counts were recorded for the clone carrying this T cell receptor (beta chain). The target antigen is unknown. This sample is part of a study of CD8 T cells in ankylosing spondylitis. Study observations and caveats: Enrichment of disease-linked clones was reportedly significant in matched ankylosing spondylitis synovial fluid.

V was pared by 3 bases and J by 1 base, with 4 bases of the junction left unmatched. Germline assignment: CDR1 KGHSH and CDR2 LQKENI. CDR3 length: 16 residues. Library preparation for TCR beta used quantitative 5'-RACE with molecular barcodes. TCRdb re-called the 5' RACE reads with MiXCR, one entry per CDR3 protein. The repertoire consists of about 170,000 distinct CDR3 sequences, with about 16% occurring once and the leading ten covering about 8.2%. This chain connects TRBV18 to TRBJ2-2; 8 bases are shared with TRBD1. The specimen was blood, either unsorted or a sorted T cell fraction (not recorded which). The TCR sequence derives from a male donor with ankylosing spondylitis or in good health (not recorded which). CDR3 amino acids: CASSPPTGGNTGELFF. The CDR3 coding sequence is TGTGCCAGCTCACCCCCCACAGGGGGGAACACCGGGGAGCTGTTTTTT.